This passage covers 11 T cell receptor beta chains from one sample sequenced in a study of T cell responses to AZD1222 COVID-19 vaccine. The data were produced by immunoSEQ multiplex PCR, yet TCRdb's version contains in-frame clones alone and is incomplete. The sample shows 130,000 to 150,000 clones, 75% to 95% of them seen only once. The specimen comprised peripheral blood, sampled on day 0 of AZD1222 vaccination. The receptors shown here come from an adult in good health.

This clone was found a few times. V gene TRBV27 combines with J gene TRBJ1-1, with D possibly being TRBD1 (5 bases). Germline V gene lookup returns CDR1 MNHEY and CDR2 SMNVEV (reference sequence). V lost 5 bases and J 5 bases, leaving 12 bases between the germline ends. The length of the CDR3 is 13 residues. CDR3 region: CASSLGVGTEAFF. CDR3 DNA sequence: TGTGCCAGCAGTCTAGGGGTTGGAACTGAAGCTTTCTTT.

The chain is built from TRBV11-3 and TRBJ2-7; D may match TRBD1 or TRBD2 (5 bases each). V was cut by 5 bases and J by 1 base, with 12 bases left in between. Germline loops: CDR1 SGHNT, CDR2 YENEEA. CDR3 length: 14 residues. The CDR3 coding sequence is TGTGCCAGCAGCCCCTGGGACGGATCCTACGAGCAGTACTTC. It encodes CASSPWDGSYEQYF.

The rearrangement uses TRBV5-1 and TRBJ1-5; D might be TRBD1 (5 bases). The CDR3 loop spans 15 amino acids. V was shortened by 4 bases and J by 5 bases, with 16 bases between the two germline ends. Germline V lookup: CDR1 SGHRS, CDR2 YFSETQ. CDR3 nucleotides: TGCGCCAGCAGCCCATCCGGGGGGGTCGATCAGCCCCAGCATTTT. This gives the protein CASSPSGGVDQPQHF. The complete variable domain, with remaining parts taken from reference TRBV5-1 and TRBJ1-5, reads KAGVTQTPRYLIKTRGQQVTLSCSPISGHRSVSWYQQTPGQGLQFLFEYFSETQRNKGNFPGRFSGRQFSNSRSEMNVSTLELGDSALYLCASSPSGGVDQPQHFGDGTRLSIL.

Here the CDR3 DNA reads TGTGCCAGCAGCCGACCCACTAGCAAGACCCTACAAGAGACCCAGTACTTC. Residues: CASSRPTSKTLQETQYF. V gene TRBV7-8 combines with J gene TRBJ2-5; TRBD2 is a possible D gene (6 bases). V lost 5 bases, J lost 2 bases, and 21 bases lay in between. This CDR3 comprises 17 residues. The germline V gene encodes CDR1 SGHVS and CDR2 FQNEAQ.

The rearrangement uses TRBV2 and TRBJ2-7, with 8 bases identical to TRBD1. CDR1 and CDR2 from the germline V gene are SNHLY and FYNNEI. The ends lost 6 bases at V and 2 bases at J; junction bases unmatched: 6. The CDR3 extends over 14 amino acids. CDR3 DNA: TGTGCCAGCAGCCTCGACAGGGGCCCCTACGAGCAGTACTTC. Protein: CASSLDRGPYEQYF.

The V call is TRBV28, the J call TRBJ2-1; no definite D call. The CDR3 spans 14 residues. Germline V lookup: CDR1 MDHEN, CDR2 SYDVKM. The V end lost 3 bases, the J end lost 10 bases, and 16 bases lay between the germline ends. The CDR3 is CASSLLEQRIEQFF. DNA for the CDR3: TGTGCCAGCAGTTTGCTGGAGCAGAGGATCGAGCAGTTCTTC.

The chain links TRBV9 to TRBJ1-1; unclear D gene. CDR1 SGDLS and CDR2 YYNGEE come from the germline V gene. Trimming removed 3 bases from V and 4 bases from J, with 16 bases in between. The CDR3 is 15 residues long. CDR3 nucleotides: TGTGCCAGCAGCGCATACCCAAGGAACGGCACTGAAGCTTTCTTT. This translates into CASSAYPRNGTEAFF.

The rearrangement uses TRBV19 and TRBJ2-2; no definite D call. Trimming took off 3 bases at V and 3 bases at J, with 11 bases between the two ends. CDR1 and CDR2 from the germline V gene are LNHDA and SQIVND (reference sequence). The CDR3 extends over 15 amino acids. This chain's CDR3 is CASSIIPAYTGELFF. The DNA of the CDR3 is TGTGCCAGTAGTATTATTCCAGCGTACACCGGGGAGCTGTTTTTT.

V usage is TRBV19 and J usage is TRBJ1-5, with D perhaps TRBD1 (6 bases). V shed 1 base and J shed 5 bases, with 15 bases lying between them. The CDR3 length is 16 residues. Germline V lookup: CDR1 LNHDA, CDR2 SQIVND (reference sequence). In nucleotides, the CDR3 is TGTGCCAGTAGTATAGGGGGGGCAGCGAGGTATCAGCCCCAGCATTTT. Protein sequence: CASSIGGAARYQPQHF.

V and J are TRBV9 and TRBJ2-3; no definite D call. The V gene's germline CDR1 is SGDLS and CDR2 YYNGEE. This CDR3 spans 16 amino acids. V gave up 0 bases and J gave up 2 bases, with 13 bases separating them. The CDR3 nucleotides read TGTGCCAGCAGCGTAGGAGAGGCTACCCACACAGATACGCAGTATTTT. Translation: CASSVGEATHTDTQYF.

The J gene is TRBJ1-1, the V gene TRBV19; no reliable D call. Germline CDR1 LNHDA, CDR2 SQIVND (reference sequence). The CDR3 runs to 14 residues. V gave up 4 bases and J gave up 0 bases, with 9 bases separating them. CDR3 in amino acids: CASSTPRVNTEAFF. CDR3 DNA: TGTGCCAGTAGTACCCCAAGGGTGAACACTGAAGCTTTCTTT.